The subject of this entry is one T cell receptor (beta chain). The sample belongs to a study of T cell clones after liver transplantation. Study in general: Three of the eight recipients were HCV-positive; the rest had non-autoimmune, non-viral transplant indications.

The protocol was immunoSEQ multiplex PCR, while the TCRdb copy is restricted to in-frame clones and leaves out a portion. The sample shows about 68,000 clones, around 92% of them seen only once. CDR1 is SGHAT and CDR2 is FQNNGV in the germline V gene. V lost 5 bases and J 6 bases, leaving 8 bases between the germline ends. CDR3 length: 12 residues. This chain connects TRBV11-2 to TRBJ2-1; D perhaps matches TRBD2 (5 bases). Sequenced here: CD4+ T cells from blood, sampled around 25 months after liver transplant. The clonotype comes from a human patient who received a liver transplant. These T cells may partly come from the graft donor. The CDR3 sequence is CASSRGLNEQFF. The CDR3 nucleotides read TGTGCCAGCAGCCGCGGACTCAATGAGCAGTTCTTC.